A selection of T cell receptor beta chains follows, all from one sample in a study of blood T cell repertoires in COVID-19. Some clones are missing from TCRdb's copy, which holds only in-frame ones; the method was immunoSEQ multiplex PCR. The data hold 29,000 or so clones, with more than 60% observed a single time. What was sequenced was peripheral blood. All receptors derive from a woman aged 65 to 85 with active or convalescent COVID-19. Each CDR3 is given with its conserved first and last residue. The order of the fields is V gene, D gene, clone size, CDR3 length, J gene, CDR3 protein, CDR3 DNA. The D gene is left open where the match is weak. Some rows mark clone size as missing; the rest say once, few, many or name a class of expanded clone.

v_call: TRBV28; d_call: TRBD2; clone_size: few; cdr3_length: 16; j_call: TRBJ2-3; cdr3_aa: CASSLWREVVADTQYF; cdr3_nt: TGTGCCAGCAGTTTATGGCGGGAGGTTGTCGCAGATACGCAGTATTTT
v_call: TRBV6-5; d_call: TRBD1; clone_size: .; cdr3_length: 13; j_call: TRBJ2-7; cdr3_aa: CVSRGTGTYEQYF; cdr3_nt: TGTGTCAGCAGGGGGACAGGGACCTACGAGCAGTACTTC
v_call: TRBV7-2; d_call: .; clone_size: .; cdr3_length: 14; j_call: TRBJ2-3; cdr3_aa: CASSHGLSTDTQYF; cdr3_nt: TGTGCCAGCAGCCATGGACTAAGCACAGATACGCAGTATTTT
v_call: TRBV2; d_call: .; clone_size: .; cdr3_length: 11; j_call: TRBJ2-1; cdr3_aa: CASGGANEQFF; cdr3_nt: TGTGCCAGCGGGGGGGCCAATGAGCAGTTCTTC
v_call: TRBV6-2/TRBV6-3; d_call: TRBD1; clone_size: .; cdr3_length: 16; j_call: TRBJ2-3; cdr3_aa: CASSYSDRGPGDTQYF; cdr3_nt: TGTGCCAGCAGTTACTCGGACAGGGGGCCCGGAGATACGCAGTATTTT
v_call: TRBV6-4; d_call: .; clone_size: once; cdr3_length: 14; j_call: TRBJ1-2; cdr3_aa: CASSEAGEGYGYTF; cdr3_nt: TGTGCCAGCAGTGAAGCAGGGGAAGGCTATGGCTACACCTTC
v_call: TRBV5-4; d_call: TRBD1; clone_size: .; cdr3_length: 15; j_call: TRBJ2-3; cdr3_aa: CASSLGDRDTDTQYF; cdr3_nt: TGTGCCAGCAGCTTGGGGGACAGGGATACAGATACGCAGTATTTT
v_call: TRBV6-5; d_call: .; clone_size: .; cdr3_length: 15; j_call: TRBJ2-1; cdr3_aa: CASSYRTASYNEQFF; cdr3_nt: TGTGCCAGCAGTTACAGGACAGCTTCCTACAATGAGCAGTTCTTC
v_call: TRBV7-2; d_call: .; clone_size: .; cdr3_length: 14; j_call: TRBJ1-6; cdr3_aa: CASSLGSVNSPLHF; cdr3_nt: TGTGCCAGCAGCTTAGGCTCAGTTAATTCACCCCTCCACTTT
v_call: TRBV14; d_call: TRBD2; clone_size: .; cdr3_length: 15; j_call: TRBJ2-5; cdr3_aa: CASSQVAGGAETQYF; cdr3_nt: TGTGCCAGCAGCCAAGTAGCGGGAGGTGCAGAGACCCAGTACTTC
v_call: TRBV29-1; d_call: .; clone_size: .; cdr3_length: 13; j_call: TRBJ2-7; cdr3_aa: CSVDPTSAGEQYF; cdr3_nt: TGCAGCGTTGATCCGACTAGTGCGGGCGAGCAGTACTTC
v_call: TRBV19; d_call: TRBD1; clone_size: .; cdr3_length: 15; j_call: TRBJ2-1; cdr3_aa: CASSMGQRHYNEQFF; cdr3_nt: TGTGCCAGTAGTATGGGACAGCGCCATTACAATGAGCAGTTCTTC
v_call: TRBV6-5; d_call: .; clone_size: once; cdr3_length: 13; j_call: TRBJ1-6; cdr3_aa: CASSYSLNSPLHF; cdr3_nt: TGTGCCAGCAGTTACTCCTTGAATTCACCCCTCCACTTT
v_call: TRBV6-5; d_call: TRBD2; clone_size: once; cdr3_length: 15; j_call: TRBJ2-3; cdr3_aa: CASSVSGRGTDTQYF; cdr3_nt: TGTGCCAGCAGCGTTAGCGGGAGGGGCACAGATACGCAGTATTTT
v_call: TRBV6-6; d_call: .; clone_size: .; cdr3_length: 14; j_call: TRBJ1-1; cdr3_aa: CASRDPRENTEAFF; cdr3_nt: TGTGCCAGCAGGGACCCGAGGGAGAACACTGAAGCTTTCTTT
v_call: TRBV2; d_call: TRBD2; clone_size: .; cdr3_length: 18; j_call: TRBJ2-1; cdr3_aa: CASSDAGLAGPTYNEQFF; cdr3_nt: TGTGCCAGCAGTGATGCGGGACTAGCGGGGCCAACCTACAATGAGCAGTTCTTC
v_call: TRBV5-6; d_call: TRBD1; clone_size: .; cdr3_length: 19; j_call: TRBJ1-2; cdr3_aa: CASSPVPTFDRESNYGYTF; cdr3_nt: TGTGCCAGCAGCCCCGTCCCCACCTTTGACAGGGAATCTAACTATGGCTACACCTTC
v_call: TRBV3-1/TRBV3-2; d_call: .; clone_size: .; cdr3_length: 16; j_call: TRBJ1-4; cdr3_aa: CASSQPSVVSRAKLFF; cdr3_nt: TGTGCCAGCAGCCAGCCAAGTGTGGTGTCGCGCGCAAAACTGTTTTTT
v_call: TRBV30; d_call: TRBD2; clone_size: .; cdr3_length: 16; j_call: TRBJ2-7; cdr3_aa: CACSETRASGTYEQYF; cdr3_nt: TGTGCCTGCTCTGAAACCCGGGCTAGCGGGACCTACGAGCAGTACTTC
v_call: TRBV14; d_call: TRBD2; clone_size: .; cdr3_length: 15; j_call: TRBJ2-1; cdr3_aa: CASSQEGLAGGGQFF; cdr3_nt: TGTGCCAGCAGCCAAGAAGGACTAGCGGGAGGTGGCCAGTTCTTC
v_call: TRBV2; d_call: .; clone_size: .; cdr3_length: 14; j_call: TRBJ2-5; cdr3_aa: CASSPGDQQETQYF; cdr3_nt: TGTGCCAGCAGTCCAGGGGACCAACAAGAGACCCAGTACTTC
v_call: TRBV27; d_call: .; clone_size: .; cdr3_length: 16; j_call: TRBJ2-7; cdr3_aa: CASSAGTGAGRYEQYF; cdr3_nt: TGTGCCAGCAGTGCCGGAACAGGCGCGGGACGGTACGAGCAGTACTTC
v_call: TRBV6-4; d_call: TRBD1; clone_size: .; cdr3_length: 13; j_call: TRBJ2-2; cdr3_aa: CASRGQGSGELFF; cdr3_nt: TGTGCCAGCAGGGGACAGGGTTCCGGGGAGCTGTTTTTT
v_call: TRBV5-6; d_call: .; clone_size: .; cdr3_length: 14; j_call: TRBJ2-7; cdr3_aa: CASSLGGGSYEQYF; cdr3_nt: TGTGCCAGCAGCCTCGGTGGAGGCTCCTACGAGCAGTACTTC
v_call: TRBV9; d_call: TRBD1; clone_size: .; cdr3_length: 14; j_call: TRBJ2-7; cdr3_aa: CASGQGVSTYEQYF; cdr3_nt: TGTGCCAGTGGACAGGGGGTGAGCACCTACGAGCAGTACTTC
v_call: TRBV7-2; d_call: TRBD2; clone_size: .; cdr3_length: 16; j_call: TRBJ2-5; cdr3_aa: CASSTLSGAPTNTQYF; cdr3_nt: TGTGCCAGCAGCACCCTTAGCGGGGCCCCGACAAATACCCAGTACTTC
v_call: TRBV28; d_call: TRBD1; clone_size: .; cdr3_length: 13; j_call: TRBJ1-2; cdr3_aa: CASSLTGNYGYTF; cdr3_nt: TGTGCCAGCAGCTTGACAGGGAACTATGGCTACACCTTC
v_call: TRBV4-3; d_call: TRBD1; clone_size: .; cdr3_length: 14; j_call: TRBJ2-5; cdr3_aa: CASSQGTGKETQYF; cdr3_nt: TGCGCCAGCAGCCAGGGGACAGGGAAAGAGACCCAGTACTTC
v_call: TRBV18; d_call: .; clone_size: .; cdr3_length: 14; j_call: TRBJ1-1; cdr3_aa: CASSPGREGTEAFF; cdr3_nt: TGTGCCAGCTCACCGGGTCGGGAGGGGACTGAAGCTTTCTTT
v_call: TRBV5-1; d_call: TRBD1; clone_size: once; cdr3_length: 14; j_call: TRBJ2-7; cdr3_aa: CASSLEGTDYEQYF; cdr3_nt: TGCGCCAGCAGCTTGGAAGGGACAGATTACGAGCAGTACTTC
v_call: TRBV7-9; d_call: .; clone_size: .; cdr3_length: 15; j_call: TRBJ1-1; cdr3_aa: CASSPRQPMNTEAFF; cdr3_nt: TGTGCCAGCAGCCCTCGACAGCCCATGAACACTGAAGCTTTCTTT
v_call: TRBV6-5; d_call: .; clone_size: .; cdr3_length: 15; j_call: TRBJ2-7; cdr3_aa: CASSHKEGPSYEQYF; cdr3_nt: TGTGCCAGCAGTCACAAGGAGGGGCCCTCCTACGAGCAGTACTTC
v_call: TRBV5-6; d_call: TRBD2; clone_size: .; cdr3_length: 17; j_call: TRBJ2-4; cdr3_aa: CASSLRQRGVFKNIQYF; cdr3_nt: TGTGCCAGCAGCTTGCGCCAGCGGGGGGTTTTCAAAAACATTCAGTACTTC
v_call: TRBV27; d_call: .; clone_size: .; cdr3_length: 14; j_call: TRBJ2-1; cdr3_aa: CASSLWPQNNEQFF; cdr3_nt: TGTGCCAGCAGTTTATGGCCGCAGAACAATGAGCAGTTCTTC
v_call: TRBV30; d_call: .; clone_size: .; cdr3_length: 14; j_call: TRBJ1-4; cdr3_aa: CAWSAPPISEKLFF; cdr3_nt: TGTGCCTGGAGTGCTCCCCCCATTAGTGAAAAACTGTTTTTT
v_call: TRBV19; d_call: TRBD1; clone_size: .; cdr3_length: 16; j_call: TRBJ1-2; cdr3_aa: CASSPNPTGTNYGYTF; cdr3_nt: TGTGCCAGTAGTCCCAATCCGACAGGGACAAACTATGGCTACACCTTC
v_call: TRBV7-2; d_call: .; clone_size: .; cdr3_length: 15; j_call: TRBJ1-4; cdr3_aa: CASSLAGRVAEKLFF; cdr3_nt: TGTGCCAGCAGCTTAGCCGGGAGGGTTGCTGAAAAACTGTTTTTT
v_call: TRBV11-2; d_call: .; clone_size: once; cdr3_length: 14; j_call: TRBJ1-5; cdr3_aa: CASSLAGGNQPQHF; cdr3_nt: TGTGCCAGCAGCTTGGCCGGGGGGAATCAGCCCCAGCATTTT
v_call: TRBV5-1; d_call: .; clone_size: .; cdr3_length: 16; j_call: TRBJ2-6; cdr3_aa: CASSGGAFSGANVLTF; cdr3_nt: TGCGCCAGCAGCGGCGGAGCTTTCTCTGGGGCCAACGTCCTGACTTTC
v_call: TRBV7-8; d_call: .; clone_size: .; cdr3_length: 15; j_call: TRBJ2-1; cdr3_aa: CASMVGGGPLNEQFF; cdr3_nt: TGTGCCAGCATGGTTGGGGGGGGCCCTTTGAATGAGCAGTTCTTC
v_call: TRBV27; d_call: .; clone_size: .; cdr3_length: 14; j_call: TRBJ2-7; cdr3_aa: CASRPRPENYEQYF; cdr3_nt: TGTGCCAGCAGGCCCCGTCCGGAGAACTACGAGCAGTACTTC
v_call: TRBV5-8; d_call: .; clone_size: .; cdr3_length: 13; j_call: TRBJ2-1; cdr3_aa: CASRNWFFNEQFF; cdr3_nt: TGTGCCAGCAGGAACTGGTTCTTCAATGAGCAGTTCTTC
v_call: TRBV19; d_call: TRBD1; clone_size: .; cdr3_length: 16; j_call: TRBJ1-5; cdr3_aa: CASSIWTGTGAQPQHF; cdr3_nt: TGTGCCAGTAGTATCTGGACGGGGACAGGAGCTCAGCCCCAGCATTTT